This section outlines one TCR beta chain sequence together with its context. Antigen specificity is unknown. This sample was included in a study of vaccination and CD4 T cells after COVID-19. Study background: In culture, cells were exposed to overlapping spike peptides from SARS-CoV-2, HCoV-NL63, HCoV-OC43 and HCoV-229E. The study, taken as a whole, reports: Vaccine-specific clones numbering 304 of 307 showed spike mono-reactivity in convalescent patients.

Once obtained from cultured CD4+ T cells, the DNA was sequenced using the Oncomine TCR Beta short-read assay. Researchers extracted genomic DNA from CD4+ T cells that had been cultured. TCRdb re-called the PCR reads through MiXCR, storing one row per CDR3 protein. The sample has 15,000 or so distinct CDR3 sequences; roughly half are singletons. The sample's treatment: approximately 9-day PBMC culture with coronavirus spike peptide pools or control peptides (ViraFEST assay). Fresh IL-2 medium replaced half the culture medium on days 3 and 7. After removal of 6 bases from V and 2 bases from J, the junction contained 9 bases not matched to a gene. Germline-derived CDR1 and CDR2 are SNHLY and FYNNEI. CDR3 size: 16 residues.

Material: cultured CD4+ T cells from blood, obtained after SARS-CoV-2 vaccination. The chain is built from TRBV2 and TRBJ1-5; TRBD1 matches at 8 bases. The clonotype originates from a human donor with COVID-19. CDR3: CASRGTTGGGNQPQHF. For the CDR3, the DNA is TGTGCCAGCAGGGGGACCACAGGGGGGGGCAATCAGCCCCAGCATTTT.